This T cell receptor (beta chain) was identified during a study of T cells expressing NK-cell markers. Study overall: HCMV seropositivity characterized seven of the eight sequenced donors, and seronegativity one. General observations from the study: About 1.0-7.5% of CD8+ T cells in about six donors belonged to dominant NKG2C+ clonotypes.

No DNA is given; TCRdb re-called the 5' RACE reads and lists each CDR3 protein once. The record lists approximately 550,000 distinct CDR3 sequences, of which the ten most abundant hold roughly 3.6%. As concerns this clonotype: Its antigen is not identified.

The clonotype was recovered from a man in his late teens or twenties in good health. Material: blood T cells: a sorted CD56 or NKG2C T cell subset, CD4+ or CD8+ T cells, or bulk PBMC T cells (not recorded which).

CDR3 residues: CSARGLQTGELFF. The gene calls are TRBV20-1 and TRBJ2-2; TCRdb's D call of TRBD2 is untestable without DNA. The CDR3 loop spans 13 amino acids. Germline CDR1 reads DFQATT; CDR2 reads SNEGSKA (reference sequence).